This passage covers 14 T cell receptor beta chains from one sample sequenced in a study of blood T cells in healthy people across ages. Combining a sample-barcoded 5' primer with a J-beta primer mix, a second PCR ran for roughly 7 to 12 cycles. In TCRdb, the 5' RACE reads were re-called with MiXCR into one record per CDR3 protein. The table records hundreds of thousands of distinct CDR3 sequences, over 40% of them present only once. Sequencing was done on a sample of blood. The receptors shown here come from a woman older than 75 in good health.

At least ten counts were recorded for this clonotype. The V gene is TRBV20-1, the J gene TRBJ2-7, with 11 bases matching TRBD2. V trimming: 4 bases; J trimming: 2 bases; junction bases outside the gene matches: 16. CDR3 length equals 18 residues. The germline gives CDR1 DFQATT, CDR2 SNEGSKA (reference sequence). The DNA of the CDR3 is TGCAGTGCTAAAGGGACTAGCGGTTACAATCATATGACCTACGAGCAGTACTTC. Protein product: CSAKGTSGYNHMTYEQYF.

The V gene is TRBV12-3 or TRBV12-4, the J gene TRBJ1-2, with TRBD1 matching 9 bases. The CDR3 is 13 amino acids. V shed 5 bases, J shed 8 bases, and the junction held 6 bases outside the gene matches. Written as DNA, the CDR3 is TGTGCCAGCAGTCCCGACAGGGGGTGCGGCTACACCTTC. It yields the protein CASSPDRGCGYTF.

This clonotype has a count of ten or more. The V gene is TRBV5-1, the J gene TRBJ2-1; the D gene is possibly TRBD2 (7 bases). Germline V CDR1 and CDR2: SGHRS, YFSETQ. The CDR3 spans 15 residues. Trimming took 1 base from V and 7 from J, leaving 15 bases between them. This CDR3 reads CASSLIRGAFNEQFF. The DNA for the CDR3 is TGCGCCAGCAGCTTGATCCGGGGGGCTTTTAATGAGCAGTTCTTC.

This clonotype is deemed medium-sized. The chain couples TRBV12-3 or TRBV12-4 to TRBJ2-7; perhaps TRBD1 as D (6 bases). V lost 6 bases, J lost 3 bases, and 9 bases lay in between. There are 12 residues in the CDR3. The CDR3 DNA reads TGTGCCAGCAGGTACAGGGACTACGAGCAGTACTTC. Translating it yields CASRYRDYEQYF.

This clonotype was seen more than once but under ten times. The CDR3 is CASSKGNEQFF. The DNA of the CDR3 is TGTGCCAGCAGCAAAGGCAATGAGCAGTTCTTC. This chain uses TRBV3-1 with TRBJ2-1, with D unresolved. The length of the CDR3 is 11 residues. V dropped 5 bases and J dropped 6 bases, with 5 bases sitting between them. CDR1 and CDR2 (germline): LGHDT, YNNKEL (reference sequence).

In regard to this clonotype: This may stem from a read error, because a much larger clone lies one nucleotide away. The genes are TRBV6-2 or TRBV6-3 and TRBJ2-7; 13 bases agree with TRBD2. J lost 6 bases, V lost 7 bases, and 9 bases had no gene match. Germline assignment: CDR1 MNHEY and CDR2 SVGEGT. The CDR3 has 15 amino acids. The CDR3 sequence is CASTPGLAGVSEQYF. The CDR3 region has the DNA TGTGCCAGCACCCCAGGACTAGCGGGAGTCAGCGAGCAGTACTTC.

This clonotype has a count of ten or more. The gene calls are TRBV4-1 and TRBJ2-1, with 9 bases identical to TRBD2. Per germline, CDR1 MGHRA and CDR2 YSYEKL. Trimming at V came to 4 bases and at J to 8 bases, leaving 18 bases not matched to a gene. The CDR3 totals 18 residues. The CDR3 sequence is CASSLHFNSGRGVDEQFF. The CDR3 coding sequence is TGCGCCAGCAGCCTCCATTTTAATAGCGGGAGAGGTGTCGATGAGCAGTTCTTC.

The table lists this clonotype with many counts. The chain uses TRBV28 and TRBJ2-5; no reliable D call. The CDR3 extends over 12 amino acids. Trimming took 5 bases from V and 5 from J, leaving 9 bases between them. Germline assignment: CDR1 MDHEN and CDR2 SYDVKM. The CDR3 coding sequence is TGTGCCAGCAGTATTCCCGGGGAGACCCAGTACTTC. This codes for CASSIPGETQYF. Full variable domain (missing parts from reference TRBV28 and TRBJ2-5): DVKVTQSSRYLVKRTGEKVFLECVQDMDHENMFWYRQDPGLGLRLIYFSYDVKMKEKGDIPEGYSVSREKKERFSLILESASTNQTSMYLCASSIPGETQYFGPGTRLLVL.

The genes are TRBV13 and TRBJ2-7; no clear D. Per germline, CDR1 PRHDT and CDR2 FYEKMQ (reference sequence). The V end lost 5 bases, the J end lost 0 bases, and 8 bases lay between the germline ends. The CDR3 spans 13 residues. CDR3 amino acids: CASSGGASYEQYF. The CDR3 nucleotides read TGTGCCAGCAGCGGCGGAGCCTCCTACGAGCAGTACTTC.

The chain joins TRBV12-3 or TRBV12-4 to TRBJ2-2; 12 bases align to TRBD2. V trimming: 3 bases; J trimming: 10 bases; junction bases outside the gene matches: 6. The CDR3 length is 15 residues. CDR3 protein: CASSFLAGGRTELFF. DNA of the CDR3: TGTGCCAGCAGTTTCCTAGCGGGAGGGCGTACGGAGCTGTTTTTT.

The CDR3 DNA sequence: TGCGCCAGCAGCTTGGCCGGGGGCCATGATGAGCAGTTCTTC. Its translation is CASSLAGGHDEQFF. The chain links TRBV5-1 to TRBJ2-1; the D gene could be TRBD1 or TRBD2 (6 bases each). V was cut by 0 bases and J by 8 bases, with 12 bases left in between. The CDR3 totals 14 residues. CDR1 is SGHRS, CDR2 YFSETQ, per germline.

This CDR3 reads CSARDPSGGAPNEQFF. The CDR3 region has the DNA TGCAGTGCTAGGGACCCCAGCGGGGGGGCGCCCAATGAGCAGTTCTTC. J is TRBJ2-1 and V is TRBV20-1, with TRBD2 matching 10 bases. Unmatched junction bases numbered 11, after V lost 3 bases and J lost 6 bases. The CDR3 is 16 amino acids. Germline V gene sequence: CDR1 DFQATT, CDR2 SNEGSKA (reference sequence).

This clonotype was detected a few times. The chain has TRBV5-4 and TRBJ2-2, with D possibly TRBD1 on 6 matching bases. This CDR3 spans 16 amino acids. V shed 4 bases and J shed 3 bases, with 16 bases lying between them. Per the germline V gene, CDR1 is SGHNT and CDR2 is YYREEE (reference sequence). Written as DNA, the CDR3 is TGTGCCAGCAGCGTGGGACACCACCTATACACCGGGGAGCTGTTTTTT. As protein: CASSVGHHLYTGELFF.

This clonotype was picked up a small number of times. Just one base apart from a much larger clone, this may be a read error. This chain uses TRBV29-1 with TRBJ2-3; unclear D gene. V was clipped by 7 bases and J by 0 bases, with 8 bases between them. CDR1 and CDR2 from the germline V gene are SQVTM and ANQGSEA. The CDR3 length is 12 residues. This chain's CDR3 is CSGAASTDTQYF. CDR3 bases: TGCAGCGGGGCAGCTAGCACAGATACGCAGTATTTT.